These 32 T cell receptor beta chains were all obtained from the same sample, sequenced in a study of blood T cells in healthy people across ages. Primed by a sample-barcoded 5' primer and a J-beta primer mix, a second PCR proceeded for roughly 6 to 12 cycles. One entry per CDR3 protein, called by TCRdb with MiXCR from the 5' RACE reads. The repertoire holds around 750,000 distinct CDR3 sequences, with 50% to 65% as singletons. The specimen was blood. All receptors come from a man older than 75 in good health.

Note on this clonotype: One junction end does not reproduce the germline sequence, and a read error may be involved. V is TRBV3-1 and J is TRBJ2-3; D gene uncertain. Germline loops: CDR1 LGHDT, CDR2 YNNKEL (reference sequence). CDR3 length equals 15 residues. Here the CDR3 reads CASTQAGSQSDTQYF. The CDR3 region has the DNA TGTGCCAGCACCCAAGCAGGCTCGCAGTCAGATACGCAGTATTTT.

A few counts support this clonotype. This chain uses TRBV29-1 with TRBJ1-2; TRBD1 is a possible D gene (6 bases). The CDR3 contains 15 residues. V was pared by 5 bases and J by 0 bases, with 16 bases between. The germline gives CDR1 SQVTM, CDR2 ANQGSEA. CDR3 nucleotides: TGCAGCGTTCTGGAAGGGGGGGGGGCTAACTATGGCTACACCTTC. Translating gives CSVLEGGGANYGYTF.

V and J are TRBV6-2 or TRBV6-3 and TRBJ2-7; TRBD2 matches 11 bases. Germline V gene lookup returns CDR1 MNHEY and CDR2 SVGEGT. The CDR3 consists of 15 residues. The junction had 6 bases not matched to a gene; V was cut back by 7 bases and J by 1 base. CDR3 nucleotide sequence: TGTGCCAGCAACCAACTAGCGGGAGCGTCCTACGAGCAGTACTTC. As protein: CASNQLAGASYEQYF.

The chain recombines TRBV20-1 with TRBJ2-3; 12 bases agree with TRBD2. V shed 5 bases, J shed 4 bases, and the junction held 1 base outside the gene matches. CDR1 and CDR2 (germline): DFQATT, SNEGSKA (reference sequence). The CDR3 extends over 13 amino acids. CDR3 DNA: TGCAGTGCTCGGACTAGCGGGGCAGATACGCAGTATTTT. It specifies CSARTSGADTQYF.

The chain carries TRBV28 and TRBJ2-7, with 7 bases aligning to TRBD1. V dropped 6 bases and J dropped 3; count of bases not matched to a gene: 8. The CDR3 contains 14 residues. Looked up from germline, CDR1 is MDHEN and CDR2 is SYDVKM. CDR3 nucleotides: TGTGCCAGCAGGCGACAGGGATCGCTCTACGAGCAGTACTTC. This gives the protein CASRRQGSLYEQYF.

The chain couples TRBV12-3 or TRBV12-4 to TRBJ1-1; no clear D gene. V lost 7 bases and J lost 4, with 16 bases in between. The CDR3 is 14 residues long. CDR3: CASTPGEGFTEAFF. The CDR3, as DNA: TGTGCCAGCACCCCTGGGGAAGGGTTCACTGAAGCTTTCTTT.

This chain uses TRBV29-1 with TRBJ2-5, with a possible D match to TRBD1 (6 bases). The V gene's germline CDR1 is SQVTM and CDR2 ANQGSEA. The V gene lost 6 bases and the J gene lost 4 bases, with 18 bases spanning the gap. CDR3 size: 14 residues. The CDR3 here is CSVDETWDTETQYF. The CDR3 DNA sequence: TGCAGCGTCGACGAAACCTGGGACACAGAGACCCAGTACTTC.

Only a few counts were recorded for this clonotype. V usage is TRBV29-1 and J usage is TRBJ1-4; no clear D gene. The CDR3 is 11 residues long. Between the trimmed V and J ends, which lost 2 bases and 11 bases, there was a span of 9 bases. The germline gives CDR1 SQVTM, CDR2 ANQGSEA. CDR3 loop: CSVEFSGKLFF. DNA for the CDR3: TGCAGCGTTGAATTCTCGGGTAAACTGTTTTTT.

This clonotype was seen more than once but under ten times. V gene TRBV2 combines with J gene TRBJ2-7, with D unresolved. Germline V CDR1 and CDR2: SNHLY, FYNNEI. The V end was cut by 7 bases, the J end by 0 bases, with 10 bases between. The CDR3 is 13 amino acids. The CDR3 DNA follows: TGTGCCAGCACATTACGGGCCTCCTACGAGCAGTACTTC. Protein product: CASTLRASYEQYF. The full variable domain, with the rest looked up from reference TRBV2 and TRBJ2-7, is EPEVTQTPSHQVTQMGQEVILRCVPISNHLYFYWYRQILGQKVEFLVSFYNNEISEKSEIFDDQFSVERPDGSNFTLKIRSTKLEDSAMYFCASTLRASYEQYFGPGTRLTVT.

The genes are TRBV28 and TRBJ1-2; TRBD1 is a possible D gene (5 bases). The V and J ends lost 6 bases and 5 bases respectively, with 25 bases between them. Germline V gives CDR1 MDHEN, CDR2 SYDVKM. The CDR3 loop spans 17 amino acids. CDR3 sequence: CASSLRDGPFRGYGYTF. In nucleotides, the CDR3 is TGTGCCAGCAGCCTCCGGGACGGCCCTTTTAGGGGATATGGCTACACCTTC.

This clonotype was found a few times. The J gene is TRBJ2-7, the V gene TRBV6-1, with D possibly being TRBD2 (5 bases). Trimming removed 4 bases at V and 0 bases at J, with 13 bases between. The CDR3 has 15 amino acids. Germline V gene lookup returns CDR1 MNHNS and CDR2 SASEGT. The CDR3 region is CASSGPSWSSYEQYF. The CDR3, as DNA: TGTGCCAGCAGTGGACCTAGCTGGAGCTCCTACGAGCAGTACTTC.

With respect to this clonotype: An end of the junction does not agree with germline; a read error may underlie this. J is TRBJ1-2 and V is TRBV5-1; TRBD1 is a possible D gene (6 bases). The CDR3 extends over 15 amino acids. Germline-derived CDR1 and CDR2 are SGHRS and YFSETQ. The CDR3 loop is CASSMLGQTNYGHTF. CDR3 DNA: TGCGCCAGCAGCATGCTCGGACAGACTAACTATGGCCACACCTTC.

The chain links TRBV20-1 to TRBJ2-1; D unresolved. Germline assignment: CDR1 DFQATT and CDR2 SNEGSKA (reference sequence). With 6 bases removed from V and 10 bases from J, the gap between germline ends came to 13 bases. This CDR3 spans 11 amino acids. CDR3 sequence reads: CSAAASAEQFF. In DNA, the CDR3 is TGCAGTGCCGCGGCGTCGGCGGAGCAGTTCTTC.

The chain combines TRBV24-1 with TRBJ2-3, with TRBD2 matching over 12 bases. This CDR3 is built from 16 residues. The trim removed 5 bases at V and 2 bases at J, leaving 4 bases unmatched. CDR1 is KGHDR and CDR2 is SFDVKD in the germline V gene. The CDR3 bases are TGTGCCACCAGTGCCGGGACTAGCGGGCCCACAGATACGCAGTATTTT. The encoded protein is CATSAGTSGPTDTQYF.

The gene calls are TRBV7-3 and TRBJ2-5; 7 nucleotides align to TRBD2. V trimming: 8 bases; J trimming: 7 bases; junction bases outside the gene matches: 7. The CDR3 length is 12 residues. Germline loops: CDR1 SGHTA, CDR2 FQGTGA. In nucleotides, the CDR3 is TGTGCCAGCTCGACTCCGGGGGGGACCCAGTACTTC. It encodes CASSTPGGTQYF.

A remark on this clonotype: A read error may explain this, as a much larger clone is one base away. The chain recombines TRBV11-1 with TRBJ1-2; 7 nucleotides agree with TRBD1. Germline values: CDR1 SGHAT, CDR2 FQDESV (reference sequence). The CDR3 runs to 13 residues. CDR3 protein: CANSPERGRGYTF. The CDR3 DNA is TGTGCCAACAGCCCAGAGAGGGGGCGAGGCTACACCTTC.

V is TRBV29-1 and J is TRBJ2-7; 8 bases fit TRBD2. The ends lost 5 bases at V and 5 bases at J; junction bases unmatched: 23. The CDR3 loop spans 18 amino acids. Per germline, CDR1 SQVTM and CDR2 ANQGSEA. The CDR3 DNA reads as TGCAGCGTTCTCGGAGGGGGGGTTCCGGGACTAGTGATCAACGAGCAGTACTTC. Its protein product is CSVLGGGVPGLVINEQYF.

The CDR3, as DNA: TGTGCCAGCTCACCACCGAACAGCGACCAAGAGACCCAGTACTTC. Translating it yields CASSPPNSDQETQYF. V and J are TRBV18 and TRBJ2-5, with unresolved D. Germline CDR1 reads KGHSH; CDR2 reads LQKENI. CDR3 length: 15 residues. The V gene lost 0 bases and the J gene lost 0 bases, with 8 bases spanning the gap.

The chain employs TRBV2 and TRBJ2-2; the D gene is possibly TRBD1 (6 bases). In germline, CDR1 is SNHLY, CDR2 FYNNEI. The ends were cut back, 8 bases at V and 1 base at J, with 8 bases in the middle. The CDR3 loop spans 13 amino acids. CDR3: CASPGQNTGELFF. The CDR3 DNA sequence: TGTGCCAGCCCGGGACAGAACACCGGGGAGCTGTTTTTT.

The chain recombines TRBV18 with TRBJ1-1; D unclear. This CDR3 region has 11 residues. Trimming removed 5 bases at V and 7 bases at J, with 8 bases between. CDR1 is KGHSH, CDR2 LQKENI, per germline. The CDR3 sequence: CASSAGLEAFF. CDR3 DNA: TGTGCCAGCTCAGCAGGACTTGAAGCTTTCTTT. The full variable domain, with the rest looked up from reference TRBV18 and TRBJ1-1, is NAGVMQNPRHLVRRRGQEARLRCSPMKGHSHVYWYRQLPEEGLKFMVYLQKENIIDESGMPKERFSAEFPKEGPSILRIQQVVRGDSAAYFCASSAGLEAFFGQGTRLTVV.

The chain employs TRBV6-5 and TRBJ2-5, with 9 bases that match TRBD2. The germline V gene has CDR1 MNHEY and CDR2 SVGAGI. The CDR3 is 17 residues long. The V gene end was trimmed by 4 bases and the J gene end by 11 bases; junction bases not matched to a gene: 20. The CDR3 DNA sequence: TGTGCCAGCAGTTCCCTCCCGGCAGCGGGAGGCCCCAATGAGCAGTACTTC. It is translated as CASSSLPAAGGPNEQYF.

This sequence joins TRBV6-1 and TRBJ1-2; 7 bases line up with TRBD1. Per germline, CDR1 MNHNS and CDR2 SASEGT. This CDR3 contains 13 residues. Germline trimming cut 1 base from V and 8 bases from J; bases unmatched to any gene: 4. CDR3 amino acids: CASSEVGQTGYTF. CDR3 bases: TGTGCCAGCAGTGAAGTGGGACAGACCGGCTACACCTTC.

The V call is TRBV28, the J call TRBJ1-5; 9 positions match TRBD1. The germline V gene has CDR1 MDHEN and CDR2 SYDVKM. V shed 6 bases, J shed 6 bases, and the junction held 15 bases outside the gene matches. CDR3 size: 17 residues. DNA for the CDR3: TGTGCCAGCAGATATCCGGGCCGGGACAGGGCCGGTCAGCCCCAGCATTTT. It codes for CASRYPGRDRAGQPQHF.

This clonotype was picked up a small number of times. This chain uses TRBV25-1 with TRBJ2-1; TRBD1 is a possible D gene (5 bases). V lost 5 bases to trimming and J lost 14 bases, with 19 bases between them. The germline V gene has CDR1 MGHDK and CDR2 SYGVNS. The CDR3 is 13 residues long. The CDR3 DNA reads TGTGCCAGCAGTCAAGGGGTTGGCCCTAGTGAGTTCTTC. Translation: CASSQGVGPSEFF.

This clonotype was observed a handful of times. J is TRBJ2-6 and V is TRBV25-1; D gene ambiguous. The ends were cut back, 2 bases at V and 2 bases at J, with 7 bases in the middle. There are 15 residues in the CDR3. Germline CDR1 reads MGHDK; CDR2 reads SYGVNS. The CDR3 bases are TGTGCCAGCAGTGAAACCACGGCTGGGGCCAACGTCCTGACTTTC. Protein: CASSETTAGANVLTF.

The chain joins TRBV5-1 to TRBJ2-1; TRBD1 matches at 10 bases. Per germline, CDR1 SGHRS and CDR2 YFSETQ. The CDR3 sequence is 15 residues long. V gave up 0 bases and J gave up 12 bases; unmatched junction bases: 9. In DNA, the CDR3 is TGCGCCAGCAGCTTGGACGGACAGGGGGGAAACGGGCAGTTCTTC. It translates to CASSLDGQGGNGQFF.

V is TRBV3-1 and J is TRBJ1-5; D is uncertain. Deletions cut 2 bases from V and 7 bases from J, with 12 bases between. CDR3 length: 14 amino acids. Germline CDR1 and CDR2: LGHDT and YNNKEL (reference sequence). The CDR3 sequence: CASSQIKFGQPQHF. The CDR3 nucleotides are TGTGCCAGCAGCCAAATCAAGTTTGGACAGCCCCAGCATTTT.

Written as DNA, the CDR3 is TGCAGCGCCGGACATCTGGCGGTTAATGAGCAGTTCTTC. It yields the protein CSAGHLAVNEQFF. The chain uses TRBV29-1 and TRBJ2-1, with D perhaps matching TRBD1 (5 bases). This CDR3 has 13 residues. Germline assignment: CDR1 SQVTM and CDR2 ANQGSEA. The ends were cut back, 7 bases at V and 7 bases at J, with 17 bases in the middle.

This clonotype was recorded a few times. The chain has TRBV29-1 and TRBJ2-5; D tentatively reads TRBD1 or TRBD2 (5 bases each). The CDR3 is made up of 14 amino acids. Trimming stripped 4 bases from V and 5 bases from J, with 17 bases between. CDR1 SQVTM and CDR2 ANQGSEA come from the germline V gene. The CDR3 region is CSVGTRDLPETQYF. The CDR3 nucleotides read TGCAGCGTTGGGACGAGGGACCTGCCCGAGACCCAGTACTTC. The variable domain in full, completed from reference TRBV29-1 and TRBJ2-5, reads SAVISQKPSRDICQRGTSLTIQCQVDSQVTMMFWYRQQPGQSLTLIATANQGSEATYESGFVIDKFPISRPNLTFSTLTVSNMSPEDSSIYLCSVGTRDLPETQYFGPGTRLLVL.

The rearrangement uses TRBV4-2 and TRBJ2-7; possibly TRBD2 for D (5 bases). CDR1 and CDR2 from the germline V gene are LGHNA and YNFKEQ. The CDR3 runs to 16 residues. The germline V and J ends were trimmed by 7 bases and 0 bases, with 19 bases remaining between them. CDR3 sequence reads: CASTPSRGSSSYEQYF. As DNA, the CDR3 is TGTGCCAGCACCCCAAGTCGGGGATCGAGCTCCTACGAGCAGTACTTC.

The chain uses TRBV2 and TRBJ1-5; D remains unclear. Germline CDR1 SNHLY, CDR2 FYNNEI. This CDR3 comprises 13 residues. V was clipped by 7 bases and J by 8 bases, with 15 bases between them. CDR3 in DNA: TGTGCCAGCAACCCGAACGGGCAGGAGCCCCAGCATTTT. Encoded protein: CASNPNGQEPQHF.

The V gene is TRBV9, the J gene TRBJ2-1, with 9 positions matching TRBD2. Germline CDR1 and CDR2: SGDLS and YYNGEE. The CDR3 totals 16 residues. J was trimmed by 7 bases and V by 0 bases; bases with no gene match: 8. The CDR3 sequence is CASSVGAGGGWNEQFF. CDR3 DNA sequence: TGTGCCAGCAGCGTAGGTGCGGGAGGGGGTTGGAATGAGCAGTTCTTC.